This record concerns one TCR beta chain sequence. The target antigen is unknown. The CDR3 is made up of 14 amino acids. The V end lost 0 bases, the J end lost 0 bases, and 4 bases lay between the germline ends. Germline V gene sequence: CDR1 SGDLS, CDR2 YYNGEE. The sample belongs to a study of T cell responses to AZD1222 COVID-19 vaccine. Study-wide points: Donors were largely white British and mainly female; clonal diversity was possibly underestimated.

Some clones are missing from TCRdb's copy, which holds only in-frame ones; the method was immunoSEQ multiplex PCR. The data contain around 130,000 clones, about 93% of them seen just once; the ten biggest clones take up 5% to 5.5%. The chain recombines TRBV9 with TRBJ1-3; D not resolved. This clonotype was obtained from an adult in good health. The sample here was peripheral blood, taken on day 0 of AZD1222 vaccination. This CDR3 is CASSVEGSGNTIYF. CDR3 nucleotide sequence: TGTGCCAGCAGCGTAGAAGGCTCTGGAAACACCATATATTTT.